The 5 T cell receptor beta chains below were found in one sample sequenced in a study of cytomegalovirus exposure and HLA in healthy donors (TCRdb year 2017). The library was prepared using the immunoSEQ multiplex PCR assay. A mixture of 60 forward primers for TCR Vbeta segments and 13 reverse primers for TCR Jbeta segments was used in the multiplex PCR. The immuneACCESS repertoire file appears here via TCRdb, limited to in-frame rearrangements. These files lack a portion of the clones; in checked studies, under half of the deficit traces to unresolved V genes, and the cause of the others is not known. The sample's table covers about 120,000 clones. The ten biggest clones cover approximately 1.6% of the sample. Source material: PBMCs. The receptors were sampled from a woman aged 40 to 50 in good health and CMV-seropositive.

The chain combines TRBV15 with TRBJ2-7; TRBD2 aligns across 7 bases. Looked up from germline, CDR1 is LNHNV and CDR2 is YYDKDF (reference sequence). V was clipped by 1 base and J by 2 bases; unmatched bases: 17. The CDR3 is made up of 19 amino acids. The CDR3 loop is CATSRALGKGEGLAYEQYF. The CDR3 DNA is TGTGCCACCAGCAGAGCTCTAGGGAAAGGAGAAGGACTAGCCTACGAGCAGTACTTC.

The chain links TRBV5-4 to TRBJ2-3; possibly TRBD2 for D (5 bases). CDR3 length equals 13 residues. The germline V gene encodes CDR1 SGHNT and CDR2 YYREEE (reference sequence). V lost 3 bases, J lost 6 bases, and 11 bases lay in between. DNA for the CDR3: TGTGCCAGCAGCTCAACCCGCGGGGATACGCAGTATTTT. Protein product: CASSSTRGDTQYF. The variable domain in full, with the rest retrieved from reference TRBV5-4 and TRBJ2-3, is ETGVTQSPTHLIKTRGQQVTLRCSSQSGHNTVSWYQQALGQGPQFIFQYYREEENGRGNFPPRFSGLQFPNYSSELNVNALELDDSALYLCASSSTRGDTQYFGPGTRLTVL.

The V and J genes are TRBV27 and TRBJ1-5; D possibly corresponds to TRBD1 (5 bases). CDR3 size: 12 residues. V was cut by 6 bases and J by 4 bases, with 7 bases left in between. The germline V gene encodes CDR1 MNHEY and CDR2 SMNVEV (reference sequence). CDR3 in amino acids: CASSRENQPQHF. The CDR3 region has the DNA TGTGCCAGCAGCAGGGAAAATCAGCCCCAGCATTTT.

The chain carries TRBV7-3 and TRBJ2-7, with 14 bases aligning to TRBD2. CDR1 SGHTA and CDR2 FQGTGA come from the germline V gene. Losses at the gene ends were 3 bases for V and 2 bases for J; bases not matched to a gene: 12. The CDR3 length is 19 residues. The CDR3 nucleotides are TGTGCCAGCAGCTTGCAGGGACTAGCGGGAGCCATCGGACCCTACGAGCAGTACTTC. Its translation: CASSLQGLAGAIGPYEQYF.

The V and J genes are TRBV30 and TRBJ1-1; the D is unclear. V gave up 0 bases and J gave up 0 bases, with 5 bases separating them. CDR1 GTSNPN and CDR2 SVGIG come from the germline V gene (reference sequence). This CDR3 is 13 amino acids long. CDR3 in amino acids: CAWSVQVNTEAFF. CDR3 bases: TGTGCCTGGAGTGTGCAGGTGAACACTGAAGCTTTCTTT.